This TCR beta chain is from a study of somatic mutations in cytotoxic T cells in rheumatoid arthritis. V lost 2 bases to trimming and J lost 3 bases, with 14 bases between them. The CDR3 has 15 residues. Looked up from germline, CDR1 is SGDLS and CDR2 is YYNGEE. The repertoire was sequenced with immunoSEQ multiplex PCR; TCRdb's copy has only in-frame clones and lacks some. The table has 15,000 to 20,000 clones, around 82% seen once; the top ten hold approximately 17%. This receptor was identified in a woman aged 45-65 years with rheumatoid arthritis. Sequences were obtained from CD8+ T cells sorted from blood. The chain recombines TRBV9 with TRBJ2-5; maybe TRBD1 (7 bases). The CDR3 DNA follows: TGTGCCAGCAGCGTGGGCGGGACAGTAAAAGAGACCCAGTACTTC. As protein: CASSVGGTVKETQYF.